This TCR beta chain derives from a study of neurological immune-mediated disorders. Study-wide results and limits: Subjects shared no identical expanded-clone CDR3 amino acid sequences, suggesting private TCR-beta repertoires in all groups.

This clonotype was seen ten or more times. What it recognizes is unknown. The cDNA came from 5'RACE with 10-nucleotide random UMIs. Over 170 million TCR-beta sequences, together covering 15-18 subjects, were produced by every individual sequencing run that was carried out. TCRdb used MiXCR to reprocess the 5' RACE reads, holding one entry per CDR3 protein. The sample includes about 79,000 distinct CDR3 sequences, roughly 13% of them seen just once. The CDR3 sequence is 14 residues long. V shed 0 bases and J shed 2 bases, with 5 bases lying between them. Germline CDR1 is MNHEY and CDR2 is SVGAGI. Healthy controls were blood bank volunteers in Maryland, USA.

The V and J genes are TRBV6-5 and TRBJ1-5, with D unresolved. This receptor was identified in a woman aged 45-59 years in good health. The sequenced sample consisted of PBMCs. Here the CDR3 reads CASSYSRGNQPQHF. CDR3 coding DNA: TGTGCCAGCAGTTACTCGCGCGGCAATCAGCCCCAGCATTTT.